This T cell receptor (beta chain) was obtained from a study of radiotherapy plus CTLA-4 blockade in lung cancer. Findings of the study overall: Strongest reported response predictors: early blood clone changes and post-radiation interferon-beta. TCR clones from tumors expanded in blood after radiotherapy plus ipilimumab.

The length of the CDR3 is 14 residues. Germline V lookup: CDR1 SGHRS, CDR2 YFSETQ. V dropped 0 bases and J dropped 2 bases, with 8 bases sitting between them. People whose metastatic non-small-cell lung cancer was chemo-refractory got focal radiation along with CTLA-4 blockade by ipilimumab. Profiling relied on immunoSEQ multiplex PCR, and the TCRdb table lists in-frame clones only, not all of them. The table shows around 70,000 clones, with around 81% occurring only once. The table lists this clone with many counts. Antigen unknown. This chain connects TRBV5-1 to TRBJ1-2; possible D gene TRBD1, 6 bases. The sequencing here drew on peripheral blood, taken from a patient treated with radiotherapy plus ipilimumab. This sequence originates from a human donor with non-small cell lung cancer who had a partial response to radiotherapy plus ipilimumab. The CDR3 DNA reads TGCGCCAGCAGCTTGGGGGGGACAAACTATGGCTACACCTTC. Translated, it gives CASSLGGTNYGYTF.